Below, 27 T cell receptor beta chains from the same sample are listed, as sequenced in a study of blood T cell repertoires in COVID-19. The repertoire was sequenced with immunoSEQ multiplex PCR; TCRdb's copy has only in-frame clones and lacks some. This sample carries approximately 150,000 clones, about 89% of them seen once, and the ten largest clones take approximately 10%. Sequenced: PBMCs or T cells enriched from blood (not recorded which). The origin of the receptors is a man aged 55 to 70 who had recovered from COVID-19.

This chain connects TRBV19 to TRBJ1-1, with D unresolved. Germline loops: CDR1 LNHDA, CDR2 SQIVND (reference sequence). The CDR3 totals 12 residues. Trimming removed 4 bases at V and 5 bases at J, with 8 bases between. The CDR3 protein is CASSSGWTEAFF. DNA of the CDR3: TGTGCCAGTAGTAGCGGCTGGACTGAAGCTTTCTTT.

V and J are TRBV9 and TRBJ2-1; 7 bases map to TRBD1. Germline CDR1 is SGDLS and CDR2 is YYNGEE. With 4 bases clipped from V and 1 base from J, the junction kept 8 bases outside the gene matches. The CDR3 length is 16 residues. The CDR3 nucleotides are TGTGCCAGCAGCACCCGACAGGGCAGGTCCTACAATGAGCAGTTCTTC. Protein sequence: CASSTRQGRSYNEQFF.

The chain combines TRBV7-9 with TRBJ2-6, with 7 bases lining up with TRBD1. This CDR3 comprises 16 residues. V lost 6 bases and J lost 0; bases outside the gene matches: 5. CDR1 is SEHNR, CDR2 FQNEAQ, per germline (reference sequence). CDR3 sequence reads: CASRRQGTSGANVLTF. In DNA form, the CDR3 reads TGTGCCAGCAGACGACAGGGAACCTCTGGGGCCAACGTCCTGACTTTC.

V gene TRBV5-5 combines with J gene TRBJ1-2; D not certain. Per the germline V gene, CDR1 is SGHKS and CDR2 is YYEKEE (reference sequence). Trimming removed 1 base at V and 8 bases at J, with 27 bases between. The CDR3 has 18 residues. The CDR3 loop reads CASSLLVPGEPHERGYTF. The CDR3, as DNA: TGTGCCAGCAGCTTGTTAGTTCCCGGCGAACCCCATGAGAGGGGCTACACCTTC.

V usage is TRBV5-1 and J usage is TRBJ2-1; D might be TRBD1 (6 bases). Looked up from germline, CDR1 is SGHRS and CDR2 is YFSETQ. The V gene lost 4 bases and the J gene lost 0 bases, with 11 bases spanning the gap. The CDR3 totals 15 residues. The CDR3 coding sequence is TGCGCCAGCAGCGTGGACAGCAGCTCCTACAATGAGCAGTTCTTC. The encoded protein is CASSVDSSSYNEQFF.

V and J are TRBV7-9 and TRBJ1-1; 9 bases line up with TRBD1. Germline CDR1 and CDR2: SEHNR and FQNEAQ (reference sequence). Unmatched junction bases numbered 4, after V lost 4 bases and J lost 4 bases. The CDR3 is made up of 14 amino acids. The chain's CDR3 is CASSSGQGSTEAFF. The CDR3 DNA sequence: TGTGCCAGCAGCTCGGGACAGGGATCCACTGAAGCTTTCTTT.

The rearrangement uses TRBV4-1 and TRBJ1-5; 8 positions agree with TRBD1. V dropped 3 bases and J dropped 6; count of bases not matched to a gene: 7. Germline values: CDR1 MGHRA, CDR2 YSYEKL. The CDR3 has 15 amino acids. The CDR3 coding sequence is TGCGCCAGCAGCCACTCACAGGGGGAGGGTCAGCCCCAGCATTTT. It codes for CASSHSQGEGQPQHF.

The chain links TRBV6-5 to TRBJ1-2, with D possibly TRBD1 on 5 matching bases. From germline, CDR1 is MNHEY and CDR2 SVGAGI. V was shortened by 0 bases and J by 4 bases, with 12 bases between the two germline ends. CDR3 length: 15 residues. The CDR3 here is CASSYSPAGPYGYTF. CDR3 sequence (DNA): TGTGCCAGCAGTTACTCTCCGGCGGGACCCTATGGCTACACCTTC.

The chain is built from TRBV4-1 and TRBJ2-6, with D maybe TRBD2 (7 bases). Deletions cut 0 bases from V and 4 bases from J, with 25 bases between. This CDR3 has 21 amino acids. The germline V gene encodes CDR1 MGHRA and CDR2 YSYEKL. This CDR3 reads CASSQDPVGPGGLGGANVLTF. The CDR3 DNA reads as TGCGCCAGCAGCCAAGATCCCGTCGGCCCCGGGGGGCTGGGGGGGGCCAACGTCCTGACTTTC.

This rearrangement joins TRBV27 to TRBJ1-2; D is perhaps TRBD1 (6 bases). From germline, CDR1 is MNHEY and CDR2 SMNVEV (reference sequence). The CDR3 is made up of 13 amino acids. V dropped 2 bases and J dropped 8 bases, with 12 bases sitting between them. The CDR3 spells CASSLRDTWGYTF. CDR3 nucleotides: TGTGCCAGCAGTTTACGGGACACTTGGGGCTACACCTTC.

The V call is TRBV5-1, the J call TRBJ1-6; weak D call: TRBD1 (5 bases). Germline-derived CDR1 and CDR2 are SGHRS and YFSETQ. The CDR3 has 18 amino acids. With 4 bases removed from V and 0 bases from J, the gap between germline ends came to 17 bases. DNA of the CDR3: TGCGCCAGCAGCCCGGGTGCGGGGCGTCACTCCTATAATTCACCCCTCCACTTT. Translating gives CASSPGAGRHSYNSPLHF.

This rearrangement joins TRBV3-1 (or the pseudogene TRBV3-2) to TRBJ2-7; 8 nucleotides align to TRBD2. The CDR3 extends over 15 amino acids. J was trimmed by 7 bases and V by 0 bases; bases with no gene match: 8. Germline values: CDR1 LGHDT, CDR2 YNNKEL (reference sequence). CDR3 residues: CASSQDGGGSDEQYF. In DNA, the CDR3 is TGTGCCAGCAGCCAAGACGGGGGGGGCTCAGATGAGCAGTACTTC.

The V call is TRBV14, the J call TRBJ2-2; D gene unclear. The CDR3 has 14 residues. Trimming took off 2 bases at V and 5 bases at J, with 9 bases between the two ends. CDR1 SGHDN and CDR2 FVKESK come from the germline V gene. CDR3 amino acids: CASSQLDGTGELFF. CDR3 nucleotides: TGTGCCAGCAGCCAATTAGACGGGACCGGGGAGCTGTTTTTT.

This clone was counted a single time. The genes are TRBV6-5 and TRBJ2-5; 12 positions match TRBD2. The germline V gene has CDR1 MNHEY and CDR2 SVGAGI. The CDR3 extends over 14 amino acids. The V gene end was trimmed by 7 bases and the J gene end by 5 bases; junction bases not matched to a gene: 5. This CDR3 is CASKRLAGEETQYF. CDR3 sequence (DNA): TGTGCCAGCAAGCGACTAGCGGGGGAGGAGACCCAGTACTTC.

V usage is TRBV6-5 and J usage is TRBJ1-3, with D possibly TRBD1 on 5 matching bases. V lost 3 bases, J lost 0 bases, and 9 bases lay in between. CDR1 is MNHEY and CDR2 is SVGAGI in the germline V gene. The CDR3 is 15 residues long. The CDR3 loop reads CASSYVRDSGNTIYF. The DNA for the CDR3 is TGTGCCAGCAGTTATGTCAGGGACTCTGGAAACACCATATATTTT.

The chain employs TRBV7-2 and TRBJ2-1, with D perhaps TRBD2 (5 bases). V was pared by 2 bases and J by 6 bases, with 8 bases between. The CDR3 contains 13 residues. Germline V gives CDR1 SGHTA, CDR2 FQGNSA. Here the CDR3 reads CASSLWLANEQFF. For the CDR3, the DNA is TGTGCCAGCAGCTTATGGCTAGCCAATGAGCAGTTCTTC. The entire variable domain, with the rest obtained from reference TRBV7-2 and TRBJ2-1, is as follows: GAGVSQSPSNKVTEKGKDVELRCDPISGHTALYWYRQSLGQGLEFLIYFQGNSAPDKSGLPSDRFSAERTGGSVSTLTIQRTQQEDSAVYLCASSLWLANEQFFGPGTRLTVL.

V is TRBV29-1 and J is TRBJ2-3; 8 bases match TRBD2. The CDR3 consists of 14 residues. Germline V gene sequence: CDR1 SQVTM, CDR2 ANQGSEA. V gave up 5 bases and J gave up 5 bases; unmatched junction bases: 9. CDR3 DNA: TGCAGCGTTCATAACGGGAGGGGCGGAGATACGCAGTATTTT. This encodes CSVHNGRGGDTQYF.

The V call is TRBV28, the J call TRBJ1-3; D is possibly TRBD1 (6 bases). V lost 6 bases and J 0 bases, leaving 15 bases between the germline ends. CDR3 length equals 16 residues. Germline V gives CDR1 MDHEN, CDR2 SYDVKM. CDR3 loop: CASRGGDTLSGNTIYF. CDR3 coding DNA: TGTGCCAGCAGGGGGGGGGACACCCTCTCTGGAAACACCATATATTTT. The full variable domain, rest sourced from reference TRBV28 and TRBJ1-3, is DVKVTQSSRYLVKRTGEKVFLECVQDMDHENMFWYRQDPGLGLRLIYFSYDVKMKEKGDIPEGYSVSREKKERFSLILESASTNQTSMYLCASRGGDTLSGNTIYFGEGSWLTVV.

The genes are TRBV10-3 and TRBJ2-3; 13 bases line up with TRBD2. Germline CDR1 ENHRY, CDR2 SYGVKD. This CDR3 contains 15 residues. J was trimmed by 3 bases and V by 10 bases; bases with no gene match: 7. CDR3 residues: CATKTSGGFTDTQYF. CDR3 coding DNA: TGTGCCACCAAGACTAGCGGGGGGTTTACAGATACGCAGTATTTT.

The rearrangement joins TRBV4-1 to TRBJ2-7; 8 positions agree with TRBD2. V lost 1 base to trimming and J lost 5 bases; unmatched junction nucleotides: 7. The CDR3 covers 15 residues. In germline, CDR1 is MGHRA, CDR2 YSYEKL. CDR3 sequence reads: CASSQANGGANEQYF. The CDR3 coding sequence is TGCGCCAGCAGCCAAGCCAACGGGGGGGCCAACGAGCAGTACTTC.

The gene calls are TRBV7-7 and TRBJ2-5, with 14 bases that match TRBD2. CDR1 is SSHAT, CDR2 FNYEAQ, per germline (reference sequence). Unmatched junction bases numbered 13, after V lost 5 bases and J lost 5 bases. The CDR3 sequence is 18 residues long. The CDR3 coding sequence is TGTGCCAGCAGCAAAGGACTAGCGGGGGGACAGTTACGGGAGACCCAGTACTTC. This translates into CASSKGLAGGQLRETQYF.

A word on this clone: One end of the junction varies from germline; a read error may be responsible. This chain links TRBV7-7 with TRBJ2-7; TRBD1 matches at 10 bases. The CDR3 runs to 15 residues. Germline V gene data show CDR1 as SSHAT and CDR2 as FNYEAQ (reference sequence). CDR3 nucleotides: TGTGCCAGCAGCCCCGGACAGGGGGACTCCCACGAGCAGTACTTC. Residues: CASSPGQGDSHEQYF.

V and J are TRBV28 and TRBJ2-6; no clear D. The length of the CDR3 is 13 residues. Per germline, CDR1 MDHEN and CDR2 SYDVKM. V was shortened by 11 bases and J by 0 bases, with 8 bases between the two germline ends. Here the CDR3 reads CALSHSGANVLTF. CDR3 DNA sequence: TGTGCCCTATCCCACTCTGGGGCCAACGTCCTGACTTTC.

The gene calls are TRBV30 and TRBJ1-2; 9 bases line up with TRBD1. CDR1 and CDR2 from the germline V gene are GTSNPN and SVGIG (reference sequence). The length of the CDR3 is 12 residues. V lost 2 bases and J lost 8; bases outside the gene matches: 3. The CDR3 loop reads CAWSTTGGGYTF. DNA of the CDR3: TGTGCCTGGAGTACTACAGGGGGCGGCTACACCTTC.

CDR3 protein: CATKASYEQYF. The CDR3 DNA is TGTGCCACCAAAGCGTCCTACGAGCAGTACTTC. The chain uses TRBV24-1 and TRBJ2-7; D is unclear. The germline gives CDR1 KGHDR, CDR2 SFDVKD. V lost 8 bases, J lost 1 base, and 5 bases lay in between. The CDR3 sequence is 11 residues long.

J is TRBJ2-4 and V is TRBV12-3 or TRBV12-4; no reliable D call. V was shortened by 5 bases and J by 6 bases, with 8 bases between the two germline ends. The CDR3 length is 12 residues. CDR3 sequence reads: CASSRVGNIQYF. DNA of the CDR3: TGTGCCAGCAGTCGAGTTGGAAACATTCAGTACTTC.

The CDR3 reads CASRLDRASEQYF. The CDR3 coding sequence is TGTGCCAGCAGATTGGACAGGGCTAGCGAGCAGTACTTC. V usage is TRBV2 and J usage is TRBJ2-7; TRBD1 matches at 8 bases. The CDR3 totals 13 residues. Germline V lookup: CDR1 SNHLY, CDR2 FYNNEI. J gave up 6 bases and V 6 bases, and 7 bases lay outside the gene matches.